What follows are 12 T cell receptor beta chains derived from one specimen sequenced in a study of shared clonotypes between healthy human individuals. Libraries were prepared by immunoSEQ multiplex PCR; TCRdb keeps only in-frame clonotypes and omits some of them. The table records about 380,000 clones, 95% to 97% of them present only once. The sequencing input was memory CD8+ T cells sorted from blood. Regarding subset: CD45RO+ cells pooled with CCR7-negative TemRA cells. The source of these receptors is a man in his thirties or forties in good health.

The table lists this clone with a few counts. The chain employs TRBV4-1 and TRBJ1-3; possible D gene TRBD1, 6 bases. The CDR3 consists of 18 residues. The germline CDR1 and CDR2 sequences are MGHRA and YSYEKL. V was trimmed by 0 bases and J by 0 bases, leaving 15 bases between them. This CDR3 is CASSQDRTGAASGNTIYF. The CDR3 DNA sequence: TGCGCCAGCAGCCAAGATAGGACGGGGGCAGCCTCTGGAAACACCATATATTTT.

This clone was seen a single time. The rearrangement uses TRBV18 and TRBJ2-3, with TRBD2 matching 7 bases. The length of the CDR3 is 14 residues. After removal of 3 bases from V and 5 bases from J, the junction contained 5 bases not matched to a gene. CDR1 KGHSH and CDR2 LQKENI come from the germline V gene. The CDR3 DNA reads TGTGCCAGCTCACCGCTGCCTAGCGGAGATACGCAGTATTTT. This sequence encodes CASSPLPSGDTQYF.

CDR3 amino acids: CASSMAPGTVNTEAFF. The CDR3 bases are TGTGCCAGTAGTATGGCTCCCGGGACAGTGAACACTGAAGCTTTCTTT. This rearrangement joins TRBV19 to TRBJ1-1, with 7 bases matching TRBD1. This CDR3 region has 16 residues. V gave up 3 bases and J gave up 0 bases; unmatched junction bases: 7. Germline CDR1 LNHDA, CDR2 SQIVND (reference sequence).

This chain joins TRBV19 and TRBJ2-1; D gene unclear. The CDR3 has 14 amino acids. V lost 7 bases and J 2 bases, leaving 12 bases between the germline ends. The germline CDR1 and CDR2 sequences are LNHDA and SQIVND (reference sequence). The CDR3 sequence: CASKRNFAYNEQFF. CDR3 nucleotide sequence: TGTGCCAGTAAACGGAATTTCGCCTACAATGAGCAGTTCTTC.

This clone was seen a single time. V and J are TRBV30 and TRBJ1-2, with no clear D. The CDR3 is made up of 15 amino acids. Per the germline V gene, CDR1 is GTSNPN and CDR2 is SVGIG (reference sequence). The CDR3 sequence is CLRERAGPTNYGYTF. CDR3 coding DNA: TGTCTCAGAGAGCGGGCAGGCCCTACTAACTATGGCTACACCTTC.

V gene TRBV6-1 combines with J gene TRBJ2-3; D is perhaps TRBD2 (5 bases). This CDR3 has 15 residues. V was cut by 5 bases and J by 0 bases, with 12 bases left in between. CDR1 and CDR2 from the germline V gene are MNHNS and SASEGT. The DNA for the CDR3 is TGTGCCAGCAGTCCACAGCGGCCTAGCACAGATACGCAGTATTTT. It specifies CASSPQRPSTDTQYF.

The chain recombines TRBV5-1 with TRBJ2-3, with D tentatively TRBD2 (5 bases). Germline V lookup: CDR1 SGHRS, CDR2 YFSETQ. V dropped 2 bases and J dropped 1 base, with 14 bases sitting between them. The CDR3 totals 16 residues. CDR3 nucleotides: TGCGCCAGCAGCTTCTGGAAGCGGTGGGGCACAGATACGCAGTATTTT. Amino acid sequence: CASSFWKRWGTDTQYF.

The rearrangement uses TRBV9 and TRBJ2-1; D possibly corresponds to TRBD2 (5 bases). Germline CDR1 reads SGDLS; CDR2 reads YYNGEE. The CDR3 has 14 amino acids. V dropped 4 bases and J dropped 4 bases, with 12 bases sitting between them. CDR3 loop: CASSPGGPYNEQFF. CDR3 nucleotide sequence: TGTGCCAGCAGCCCCGGCGGGCCTTACAATGAGCAGTTCTTC.

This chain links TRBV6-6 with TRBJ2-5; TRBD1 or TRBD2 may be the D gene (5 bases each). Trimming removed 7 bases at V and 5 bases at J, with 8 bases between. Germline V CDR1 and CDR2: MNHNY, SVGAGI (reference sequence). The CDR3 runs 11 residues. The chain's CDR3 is CASTRGETQYF. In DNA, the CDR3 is TGTGCCAGCACGAGGGGCGAGACCCAGTACTTC.

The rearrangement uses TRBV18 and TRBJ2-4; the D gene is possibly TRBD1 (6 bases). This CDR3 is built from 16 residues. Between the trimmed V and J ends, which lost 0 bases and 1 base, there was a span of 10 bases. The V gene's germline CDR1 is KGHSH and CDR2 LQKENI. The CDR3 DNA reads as TGTGCCAGCTCACCACCGGGGGACATGGCCAAAAACATTCAGTACTTC. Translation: CASSPPGDMAKNIQYF. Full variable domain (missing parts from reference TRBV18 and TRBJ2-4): NAGVMQNPRHLVRRRGQEARLRCSPMKGHSHVYWYRQLPEEGLKFMVYLQKENIIDESGMPKERFSAEFPKEGPSILRIQQVVRGDSAAYFCASSPPGDMAKNIQYFGAGTRLSVL.

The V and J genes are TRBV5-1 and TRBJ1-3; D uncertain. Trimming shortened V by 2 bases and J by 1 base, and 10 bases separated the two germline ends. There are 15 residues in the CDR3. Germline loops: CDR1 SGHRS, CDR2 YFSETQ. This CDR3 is CASSFTPGSGNTIYF. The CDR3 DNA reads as TGCGCCAGCAGCTTTACCCCCGGGTCTGGAAACACCATATATTTT.

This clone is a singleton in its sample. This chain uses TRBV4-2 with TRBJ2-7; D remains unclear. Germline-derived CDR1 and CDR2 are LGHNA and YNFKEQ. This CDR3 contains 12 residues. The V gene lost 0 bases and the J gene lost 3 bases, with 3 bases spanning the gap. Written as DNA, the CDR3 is TGTGCCAGCAGCCAAGACAACTACGAGCAGTACTTC. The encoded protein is CASSQDNYEQYF.